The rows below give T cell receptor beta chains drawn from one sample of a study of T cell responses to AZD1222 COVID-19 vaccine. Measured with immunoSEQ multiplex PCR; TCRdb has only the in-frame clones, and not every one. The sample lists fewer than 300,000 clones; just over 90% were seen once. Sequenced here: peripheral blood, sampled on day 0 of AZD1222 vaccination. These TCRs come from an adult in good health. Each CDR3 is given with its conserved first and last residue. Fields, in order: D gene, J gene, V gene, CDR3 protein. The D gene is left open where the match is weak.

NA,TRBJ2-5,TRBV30,CAWSVLGGGETQYF
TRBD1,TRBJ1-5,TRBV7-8,CASSLALDRGYNQPQHF
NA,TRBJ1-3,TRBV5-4,CASSPGGGNTIYF
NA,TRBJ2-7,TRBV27,CASSFDSLHFASYEQYF
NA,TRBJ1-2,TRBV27,CASRMSSYGYTF
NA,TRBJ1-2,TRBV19,CASRPGGDYGYTF
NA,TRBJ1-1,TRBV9,CASSPTPRLNTEAFF
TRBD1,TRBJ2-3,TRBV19,CASSGTGGSTQYF
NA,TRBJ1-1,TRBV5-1,CASSLETRVGTEAFF
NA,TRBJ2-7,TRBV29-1,CSVEGAGYEQYF
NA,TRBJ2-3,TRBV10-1,CASSEGTDTQYF
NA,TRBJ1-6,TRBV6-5,CASSLGPPNSPLHF
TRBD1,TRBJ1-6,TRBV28,CALGRGQGSWPLHF
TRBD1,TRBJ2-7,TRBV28,CASSARDRPYEQYF
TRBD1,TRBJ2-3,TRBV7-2,CASSIDRGDTQYF
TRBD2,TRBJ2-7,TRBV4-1,CASSQGRGGNYEQYF
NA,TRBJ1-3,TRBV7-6,CASSLSSPLSGNTIYF
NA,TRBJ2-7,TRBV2,CAGGVRGEQYF
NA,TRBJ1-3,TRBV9,CASSSSGAFSGNTIYF
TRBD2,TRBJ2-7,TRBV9,CASSVGPSGGSYEQYF
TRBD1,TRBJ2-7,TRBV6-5,CASSRPGQGTYEQYF
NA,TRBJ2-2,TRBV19,CASSGSVRELFF
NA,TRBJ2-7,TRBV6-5,CASTRGSYEQYF
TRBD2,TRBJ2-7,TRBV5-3,CARSNGTSGTYEQYF
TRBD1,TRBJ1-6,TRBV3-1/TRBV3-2,CASSQEGGGLHF
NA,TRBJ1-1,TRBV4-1,CASSQGGRGRLNTEAFF
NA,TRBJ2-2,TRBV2,CASSERVAGNGELFF
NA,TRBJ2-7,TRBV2,CAGSSSSYEQYF
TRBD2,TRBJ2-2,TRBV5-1,CASSTGLAGYLAGELFF
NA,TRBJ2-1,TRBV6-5,CASCWLGSVGNEQFF
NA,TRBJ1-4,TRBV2,CASSGRSNEKLFF
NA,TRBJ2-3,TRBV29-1,CSVEDLRPDTQYF
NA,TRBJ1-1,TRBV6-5,CASSYDRSLNTEAFF
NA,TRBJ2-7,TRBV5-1,CASSPYNSYEQYF
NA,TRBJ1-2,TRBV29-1,CSVGEGNGYGYTF
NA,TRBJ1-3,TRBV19,CASSKLGPGVDTIYF
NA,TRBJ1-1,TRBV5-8,CASSLQGGTEAFF
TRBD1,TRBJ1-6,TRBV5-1,CASRGQGDSPLHF
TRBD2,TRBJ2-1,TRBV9,CASSPGGTSRYNEQFF
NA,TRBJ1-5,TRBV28,CASSLLSGPNSNQPQHF
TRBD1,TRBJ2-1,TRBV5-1,CASSWGTGGPSYNEQFF
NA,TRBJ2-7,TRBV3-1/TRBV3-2,CASRHRDQGNEQYF